These 2 T cell receptor beta chains were sequenced from one sample in a study of identical twins. TCRdb re-derived calls from the 5' RACE reads in MiXCR, one entry per CDR3 protein. The data show 520,000 or so distinct CDR3 sequences, around 20% seen once. These data are also associated with another study on T cells expressing NK-cell markers.

Sequencing was done on a sample of CD4+ T cells sorted from blood. The receptors here all came from a woman aged 18-29 years in good health.

The gene calls are TRBV7-2 and TRBJ2-5; no reliable D call. In germline, CDR1 is SGHTA, CDR2 FQGNSA. Trimming pared 1 base from V and 2 bases from J, leaving 11 bases between. The CDR3 is made up of 15 amino acids. This CDR3 reads CASSLVSAEQETQYF. CDR3 in DNA: TGTGCCAGCAGCTTAGTGTCTGCGGAACAAGAGACCCAGTACTTC.

The CDR3 DNA is TGCGCCGGAACGAACGGACTAGCAGATAATGAGCAGTTCTTC. It translates to CAGTNGLADNEQFF. The J gene is TRBJ2-1, the V gene TRBV10-2; 8 nucleotides match TRBD2. Germline V lookup: CDR1 WSHSY, CDR2 SAAADI. The ends lost 11 bases at V and 7 bases at J; junction bases unmatched: 13. The CDR3 is 14 residues long.